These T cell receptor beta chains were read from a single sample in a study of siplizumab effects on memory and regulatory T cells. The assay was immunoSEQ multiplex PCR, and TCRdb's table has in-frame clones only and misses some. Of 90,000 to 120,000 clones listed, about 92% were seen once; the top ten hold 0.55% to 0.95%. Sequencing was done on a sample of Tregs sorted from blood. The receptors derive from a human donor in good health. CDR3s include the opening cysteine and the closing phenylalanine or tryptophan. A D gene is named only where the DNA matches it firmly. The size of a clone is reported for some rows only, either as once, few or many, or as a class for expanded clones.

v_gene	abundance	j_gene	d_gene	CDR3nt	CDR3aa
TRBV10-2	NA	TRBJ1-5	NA	TGCGCCAGAAGGAATCAGCCCCAGCATTTT	CARRNQPQHF
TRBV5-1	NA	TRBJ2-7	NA	TGCGCCAGCAGCTTGGCCAGGATCCCCTTCGAGCAGTACTTC	CASSLARIPFEQYF
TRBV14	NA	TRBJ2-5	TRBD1	TGTGCCAGCAGCCAGACAGGGGGAGTGATTGCAGAGACCCAGTACTTC	CASSQTGGVIAETQYF
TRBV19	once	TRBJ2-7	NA	TGTGCCAGTAGTGCCCGAATCGGGGTCAGCTCCTACGAGCAGTACTTC	CASSARIGVSSYEQYF
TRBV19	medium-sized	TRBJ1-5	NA	TGTGCCAGTAGTATTGGGCGGTATAGCAATCAGCCCCAGCATTTT	CASSIGRYSNQPQHF
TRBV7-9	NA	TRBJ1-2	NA	TGTGCCAGCAGCCCCCTAAAGTTTACCGGCTACACCTTC	CASSPLKFTGYTF
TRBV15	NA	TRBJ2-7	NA	TGTGCCACCAGCAGAGGCGTGAGCGGGACAGGATCCTACGAGCAGTACTTC	CATSRGVSGTGSYEQYF
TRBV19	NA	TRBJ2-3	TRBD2	TGTGCCAGTAAAGCGGGAGGGCCTAAGGGAGATACGCAGTATTTT	CASKAGGPKGDTQYF
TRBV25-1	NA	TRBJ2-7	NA	TGTGCCAGCAGTGAATATCGCGGGGGCGTGGGCGAGCAGTACTTC	CASSEYRGGVGEQYF
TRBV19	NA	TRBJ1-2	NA	TGTGCCAGTAGTATTCCCGGCGTAGGCAGGGATGGCTACACCTTC	CASSIPGVGRDGYTF
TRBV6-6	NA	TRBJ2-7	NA	TGTGCCAGCACCACACTCTATAGTGGGAGCCTACACGAGCAGTACTTC	CASTTLYSGSLHEQYF
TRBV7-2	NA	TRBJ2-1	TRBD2	TGTGCCAGCAGCTTACGACTAGCGGGGGGCTACAATGAGCAGTTCTTC	CASSLRLAGGYNEQFF
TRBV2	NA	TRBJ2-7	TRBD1	TGTGCCAGCACCGACCGGGACAGGTACTACGAGCAGTACTTC	CASTDRDRYYEQYF
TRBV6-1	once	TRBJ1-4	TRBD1	TGTGCCAGCAGTCTGGACAGGGCTAGGGAAAAACTGTTTTTT	CASSLDRAREKLFF
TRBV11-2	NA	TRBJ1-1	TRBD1	TGTGCCAGCAGCTTTGGGACAGACACTGAAGCTTTCTTT	CASSFGTDTEAFF
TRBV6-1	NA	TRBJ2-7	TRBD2	TGTGCCACTAAACCTAGCGGCTTGGGTGAGCAGTACTTC	CATKPSGLGEQYF
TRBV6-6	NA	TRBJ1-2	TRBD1	TGTGCCAGCAGACCCGGGACAGGTGGAGGCTACACCTTC	CASRPGTGGGYTF
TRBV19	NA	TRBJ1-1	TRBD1	TGTGCCAGTAGTGATACCGGGACAGGGCGTTCGGAAGCTTTCTTT	CASSDTGTGRSEAFF
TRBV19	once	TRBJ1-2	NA	TGTGCCAGTACGGCACCCGGCCGCTATGGCTACACCTTC	CASTAPGRYGYTF
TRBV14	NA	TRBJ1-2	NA	TGTGCCAGCAGCCGGAGGAACTATGGCTACACCTTC	CASSRRNYGYTF
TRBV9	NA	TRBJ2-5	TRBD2	TGTGCCAGCAGCACCCTAGGGACTATGGGCACCCAGTACTTC	CASSTLGTMGTQYF
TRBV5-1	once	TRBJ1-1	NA	TGCGCCAGCAGCTTGGTTCCCGGGAACACTGAAGCTTTCTTT	CASSLVPGNTEAFF
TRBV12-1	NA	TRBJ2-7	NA	TGTGCCAGCAGCTTTGGGGGTGGGGTGTCGGGAATAAAGCAGTACTTC	CASSFGGGVSGIKQYF
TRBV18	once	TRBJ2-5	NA	TGTGCCAGCTCACAAAATCCGGGTCAACAAGAGACCCAGTACTTC	CASSQNPGQQETQYF